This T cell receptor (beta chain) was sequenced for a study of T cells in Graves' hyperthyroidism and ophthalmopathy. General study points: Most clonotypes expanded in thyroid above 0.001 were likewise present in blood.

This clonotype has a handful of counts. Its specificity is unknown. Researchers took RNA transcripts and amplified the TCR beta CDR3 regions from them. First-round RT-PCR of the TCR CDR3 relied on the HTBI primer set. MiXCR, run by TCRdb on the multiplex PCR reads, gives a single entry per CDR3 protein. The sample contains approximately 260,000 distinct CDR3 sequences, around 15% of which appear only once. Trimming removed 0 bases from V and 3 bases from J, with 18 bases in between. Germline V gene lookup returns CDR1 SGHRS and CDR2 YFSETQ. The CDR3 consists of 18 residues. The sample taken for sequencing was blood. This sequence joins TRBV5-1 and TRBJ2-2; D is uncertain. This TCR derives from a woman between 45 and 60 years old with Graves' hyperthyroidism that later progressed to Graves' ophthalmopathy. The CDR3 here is CASSLDSAGVLYTGELFF. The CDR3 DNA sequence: TGCGCCAGCAGCTTGGACTCAGCCGGAGTACTATACACCGGGGAGCTGTTTTTT.